The present T cell receptor beta chain was sequenced within a study of shared clonotypes between healthy human individuals. Study observations and caveats: Naive subsets generally had larger estimated richness than memory subsets. How much donors shared clonotypes was expected to be affected by sequencing depth.

Details on this clone: Its specificity is not known.

The assay was carried out at the deep level. TCRdb's table, derived via immunoSEQ multiplex PCR, lists solely in-frame clones and lacks some. Of hundreds of thousands of clones in the sample, approximately 96% are singletons; the top ten hold around 0.1%. The CDR3 length is 16 residues. Germline V gives CDR1 SEHNR, CDR2 FQNEAQ (reference sequence). V lost 1 base, J lost 4 bases, and 7 bases stayed unmatched. It was CD45RO-negative cells, positively selected for CCR7, that made up naive CD8 cells, with terminally differentiated effector memory CD45RA+ cells excluded. All participating donors were Caucasian adults from Nashville, Tennessee.

The sample taken for sequencing was naive CD8+ T cells sorted from blood. The sequence was obtained from a woman in her twenties or thirties in good health. V gene TRBV7-9 combines with J gene TRBJ2-1, with 7 bases identical to TRBD2. This CDR3 reads CASSLGSSGAYNEQFF. The DNA of the CDR3 is TGTGCCAGCAGCTTAGGGTCTAGCGGAGCTTACAATGAGCAGTTCTTC.